This TCR beta chain was sequenced for a study of radiotherapy plus CTLA-4 blockade in lung cancer (dated by TCRdb to the late 2010s). The study in broad terms: Objective responses occurred in approximately 19% of enrolled patients, and less than 35% achieved disease control.

Findings and caveats that apply to the study as a whole: TCR clones derived from tumors expanded in peripheral blood after treatment with radiotherapy and ipilimumab. The strongest predictors of response were reported to be early dynamic shifts in blood T cell clones along with a rise in serum interferon-beta following radiation.

Comment on this clone: The clone's antigen remains unknown. The junction differs from germline at one of its ends, possibly a read error.

Library creation used the immunoSEQ multiplex PCR assay. TCRdb took this table from immuneACCESS and kept in-frame rearrangements with V and J called. Such tables lack part of the clones; where checked against another copy, unresolved V genes explain under half of the gap, and the rest is unexplained. For this sample there are 27,000 or so clones; 75% to 85% appear just once. The ten biggest clones cover 20% to 25% of the sample. In this study, focal radiation therapy paired with CTLA-4 blockade (ipilimumab) was tested in patients who had chemo-refractory metastatic non-small-cell lung cancer. In the germline V gene, CDR1 corresponds to SGHTA and CDR2 to FQGNSA. From the cysteine through the phenylalanine, the CDR3 covers 12 amino acids. Left in the record is the CDR3 DNA by itself, 36 bases read in frame from the first base.

The sequence was obtained from a human donor with non-small cell lung cancer that progressed on radiotherapy plus ipilimumab. Recombination connected TRBV7-2 to TRBJ1-1, and 8 junction bases match TRBD1. Sequenced here: peripheral blood, sampled from a patient treated with radiotherapy plus ipilimumab. The CDR3 is CASSGRDRLWSF. The DNA sequence is given as TGTGCCAGCAGCGGCCGGGACAGGTTATGGTCCTTT.